The text below deals with one T cell receptor beta chain. This entry comes from a study of blood T cell repertoires in COVID-19. Study-level background: The samples span acute and convalescent COVID-19 from the United States, Italy and Spain.

Measured with immunoSEQ multiplex PCR; TCRdb has only the in-frame clones, and not every one. The repertoire holds some 330,000 clones, with around 90% as singletons. Cohort 3 recovered donors had two negative PCRs, clearance, or symptom resolution. Trimming pared 0 bases from V and 0 bases from J, leaving 16 bases between. This CDR3 spans 18 amino acids. Germline CDR1 and CDR2: SGDLS and YYNGEE. V usage is TRBV9 and J usage is TRBJ1-5, with D possibly TRBD1 on 5 matching bases. The receptor was derived from a woman in her twenties or thirties who had recovered from COVID-19. The specimen sequenced was PBMCs or T cells enriched from blood (not recorded which). This CDR3 is CASSVEKGSTCSNQPQHF. CDR3 in DNA: TGTGCCAGCAGCGTAGAGAAGGGGTCGACTTGTAGCAATCAGCCCCAGCATTTT.